Listed here are 4 T cell receptor beta chains from one sample, sequenced in a study of technical replicates of blood from a handful of donors. This table comes from immunoSEQ multiplex PCR, and its TCRdb copy is limited to in-frame clones, with some not included. The sample lists approximately 70,000 clones, around 96% seen once, with 0.3% to 0.45% in the top ten. Input material: T cells isolated from PBMCs. These receptor sequences come from a human donor in good health.

The CDR3 here is CASSVGANPLNEQYF. CDR3 in DNA: TGTGCCAGCAGCGTTGGGGCCAATCCCCTAAACGAGCAGTACTTC. The rearrangement uses TRBV9 and TRBJ2-7, with TRBD1 as a possible D gene (5 bases). Trimming pared 2 bases from V and 5 bases from J, leaving 17 bases between. The CDR3 has 15 residues. CDR1 and CDR2 from the germline V gene are SGDLS and YYNGEE.

In this sample, this clone turned up once. This chain joins TRBV10-3 and TRBJ1-2, with 7 positions matching TRBD1. The CDR3 sequence is 13 residues long. Germline V lookup: CDR1 ENHRY, CDR2 SYGVKD. The V segment lost 8 bases and the J segment 4 bases; nucleotides outside the gene matches: 7. The CDR3 DNA is TGTGCCATCTATTCAGGGGGAAGCTATGGCTACACCTTC. It translates to CAIYSGGSYGYTF.

The genes are TRBV7-2 and TRBJ2-5; 9 bases line up with TRBD1. Per the germline V gene, CDR1 is SGHTA and CDR2 is FQGNSA. The CDR3 runs 15 residues. Germline trimming cut 6 bases from V and 3 bases from J; bases unmatched to any gene: 8. DNA for the CDR3: TGTGCCAGCAGACGAACAGGGGGCAGAGAAGAGACCCAGTACTTC. Its protein is CASRRTGGREETQYF.

As for this clone: At the DNA level, this CDR3 is encoded by other sequences in the same sample as well. The chain couples TRBV9 to TRBJ2-7, with D tentatively TRBD2 (5 bases). Germline V CDR1 and CDR2: SGDLS, YYNGEE. The CDR3 contains 14 residues. The ends were cut back, 1 base at V and 4 bases at J, with 12 bases in the middle. CDR3 residues: CASSVTGSSYEQYF. The CDR3 coding sequence is TGTGCCAGCAGCGTAACGGGGAGCTCGTACGAGCAGTACTTC.